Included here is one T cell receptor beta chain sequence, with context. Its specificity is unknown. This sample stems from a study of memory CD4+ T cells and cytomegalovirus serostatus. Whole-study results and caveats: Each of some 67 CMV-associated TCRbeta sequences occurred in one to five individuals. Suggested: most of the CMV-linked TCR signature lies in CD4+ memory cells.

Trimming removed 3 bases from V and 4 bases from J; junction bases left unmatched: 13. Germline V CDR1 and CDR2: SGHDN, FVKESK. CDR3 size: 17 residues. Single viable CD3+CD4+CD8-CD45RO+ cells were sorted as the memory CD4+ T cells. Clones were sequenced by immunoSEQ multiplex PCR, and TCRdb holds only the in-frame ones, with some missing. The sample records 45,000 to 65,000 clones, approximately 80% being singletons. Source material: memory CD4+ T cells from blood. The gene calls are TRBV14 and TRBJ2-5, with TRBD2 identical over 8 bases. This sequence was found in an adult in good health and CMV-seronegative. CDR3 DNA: TGTGCCAGCAGCCACGTCGGGGGGGGGCTCCGTGGAGAGACCCAGTACTTC. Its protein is CASSHVGGGLRGETQYF.